This T cell receptor beta chain was identified during a study of blood T cell repertoires in COVID-19. The assay was immunoSEQ multiplex PCR, and TCRdb's table has in-frame clones only and misses some. The data show approximately 360,000 clones, around 86% seen once. CDR1 and CDR2 (germline): LGHNA, YSLEER. J was trimmed by 1 base and V by 4 bases; bases with no gene match: 5. This CDR3 has 17 amino acids. Sequencing was performed on PBMCs or T cells enriched from blood (not recorded which). The TCR sequence derives from a woman in her forties or fifties who had recovered from COVID-19. The V call is TRBV4-3, the J call TRBJ2-3; TRBD2 agrees at 13 bases. CDR3 DNA: TGCGCCAGCAGCCTGGGACTAGCGGGGTCCCGCACAGATACGCAGTATTTT. Protein: CASSLGLAGSRTDTQYF.